The clone carrying this TCR beta chain was seen only a few times. Its antigen is unidentified. These data belong to a study of blood T cells in healthy people across ages. Overall study context: The capture of about one barcoded beta molecule per two T cells was achieved by template switching.

Study results and caveats: What prevented conclusive comparison of naive and antigen-experienced cells was that PBMCs were unsorted. Among long-lived donors, naive CD4+ cells were more numerous and diversity higher than in aged donors.

Combining a sample-barcoded 5' primer with a J-beta primer mix, a second PCR ran for roughly 7 to 11 cycles. In TCRdb, the 5' RACE reads were re-called with MiXCR into one record per CDR3 protein. The sample contains roughly 730,000 distinct CDR3 sequences, roughly 50% of which appear only once. CDR3 size: 14 residues. Germline-derived CDR1 and CDR2 are SGHNT and YENEEA. Trimming removed 5 bases at V and 9 bases at J, with 17 bases between. No fewer than 7 million PBMCs went into each sample. The sequenced material came from blood. The chain recombines TRBV11-3 with TRBJ2-1; D unclear. This TCR was sampled from a man in his forties in good health. The CDR3 DNA is TGTGCCAGCAGCCCCCAGACCGAGCTTTTTGAGCAGTTCTTC. It yields the protein CASSPQTELFEQFF.